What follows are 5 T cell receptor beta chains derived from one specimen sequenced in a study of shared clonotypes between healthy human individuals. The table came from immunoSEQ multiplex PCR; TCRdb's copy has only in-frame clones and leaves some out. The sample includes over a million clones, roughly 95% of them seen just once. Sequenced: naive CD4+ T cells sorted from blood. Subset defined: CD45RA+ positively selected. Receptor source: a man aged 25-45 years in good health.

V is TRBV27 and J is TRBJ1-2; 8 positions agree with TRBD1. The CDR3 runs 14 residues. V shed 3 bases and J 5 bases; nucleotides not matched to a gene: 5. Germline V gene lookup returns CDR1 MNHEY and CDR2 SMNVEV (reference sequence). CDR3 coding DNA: TGTGCCAGCAGTTTCCAGGGGGCTAGGTATGGCTACACCTTC. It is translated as CASSFQGARYGYTF.

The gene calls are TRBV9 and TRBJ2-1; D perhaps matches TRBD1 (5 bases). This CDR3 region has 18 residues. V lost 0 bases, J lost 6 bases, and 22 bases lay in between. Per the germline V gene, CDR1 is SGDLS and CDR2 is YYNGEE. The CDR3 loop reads CASSVEASDLGALNEQFF. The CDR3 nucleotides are TGTGCCAGCAGCGTAGAGGCTTCGGATCTAGGGGCCCTCAATGAGCAGTTCTTC.

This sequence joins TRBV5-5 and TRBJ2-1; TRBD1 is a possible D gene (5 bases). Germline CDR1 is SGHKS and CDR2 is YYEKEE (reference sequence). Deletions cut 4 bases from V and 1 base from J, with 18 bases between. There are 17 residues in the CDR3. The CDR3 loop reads CASSPGGTGLSYNEQFF. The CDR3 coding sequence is TGTGCCAGCAGCCCCGGTGGCACAGGTTTATCCTACAATGAGCAGTTCTTC.

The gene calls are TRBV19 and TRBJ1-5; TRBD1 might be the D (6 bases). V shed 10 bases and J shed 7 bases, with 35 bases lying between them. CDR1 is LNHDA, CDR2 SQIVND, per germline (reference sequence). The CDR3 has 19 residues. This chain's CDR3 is CATSPDRFPSSARVQPQHF. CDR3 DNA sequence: TGTGCCACCTCCCCCGACAGGTTCCCATCCTCCGCACGAGTCCAGCCCCAGCATTTT. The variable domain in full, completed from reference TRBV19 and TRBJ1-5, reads DGGITQSPKYLFRKEGQNVTLSCEQNLNHDAMYWYRQDPGQGLRLIYYSQIVNDFQKGDIAEGYSVSREKKESFPLTVTSAQKNPTAFYLCATSPDRFPSSARVQPQHFGDGTRLSIL.

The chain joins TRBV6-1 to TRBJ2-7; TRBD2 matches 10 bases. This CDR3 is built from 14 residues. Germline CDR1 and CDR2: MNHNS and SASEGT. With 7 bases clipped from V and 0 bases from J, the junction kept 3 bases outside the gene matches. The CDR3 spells CASTPSGSSYEQYF. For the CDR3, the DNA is TGTGCCAGCACTCCTAGCGGGAGCTCCTACGAGCAGTACTTC.